The 12 T cell receptor beta chains in this list originate from one sample, sequenced in a study of naive CD8 T cells in extremely preterm neonates. Using immunoSEQ multiplex PCR, the repertoire was profiled, and TCRdb retains in-frame clones only, with some absent. Seen here are around 4,900 clones, approximately 98% observed once, and the top ten hold around 0.58%. The sequenced material came from naive CD8+ T cells from blood. These receptors were obtained from a human donor in good health.

This sequence joins TRBV2 and TRBJ2-7, with D possibly matching TRBD2 (6 bases). The CDR3 runs to 13 residues. Deletions cut 8 bases from V and 5 bases from J, with 16 bases between. Germline lookup yields CDR1 SNHLY and CDR2 FYNNEI. CDR3 amino acids: CASLGRGFNEQYF. The CDR3 nucleotides read TGTGCCAGCTTGGGACGGGGGTTCAACGAGCAGTACTTC. The whole variable domain, filled in from reference TRBV2 and TRBJ2-7, reads EPEVTQTPSHQVTQMGQEVILRCVPISNHLYFYWYRQILGQKVEFLVSFYNNEISEKSEIFDDQFSVERPDGSNFTLKIRSTKLEDSAMYFCASLGRGFNEQYFGPGTRLTVT.

V gene TRBV19 combines with J gene TRBJ1-4; 9 nucleotides match TRBD1. Germline V gives CDR1 LNHDA, CDR2 SQIVND (reference sequence). The V segment lost 6 bases and the J segment 0 bases; nucleotides outside the gene matches: 5. The CDR3 covers 16 residues. The CDR3 region has the DNA TGTGCCAGTAGCTCGGACAGGGGAGCAACTAATGAAAAACTGTTTTTT. The encoded protein is CASSSDRGATNEKLFF.

The gene calls are TRBV4-3 and TRBJ2-7, with TRBD2 identical over 9 bases. The CDR3 contains 16 residues. V dropped 1 base and J dropped 4; count of bases not matched to a gene: 8. CDR1 and CDR2 from the germline V gene are LGHNA and YSLEER. CDR3 nucleotides: TGCGCCAGCAGCCAAGTAGCGGGAGATACTGCTTACGAGCAGTACTTC. This translates into CASSQVAGDTAYEQYF.

This chain connects TRBV19 to TRBJ2-1; D possibly corresponds to TRBD1 (7 bases). V was cut by 4 bases and J by 3 bases, with 13 bases left in between. This CDR3 is 15 amino acids long. CDR1 LNHDA and CDR2 SQIVND come from the germline V gene (reference sequence). The CDR3 sequence is CASSRRGPSYNEQFF. The CDR3 DNA reads TGTGCCAGTAGTAGGAGGGGGCCGAGCTACAATGAGCAGTTCTTC.

This clone occurred once. The J gene is TRBJ2-1, the V gene TRBV29-1, with TRBD2 as a possible D gene (5 bases). The CDR3 loop spans 13 amino acids. Germline loops: CDR1 SQVTM, CDR2 ANQGSEA. V dropped 5 bases and J dropped 0 bases, with 8 bases sitting between them. CDR3 nucleotides: TGCAGCGTTACGGAGGCCTCCTACAATGAGCAGTTCTTC. Translation gives CSVTEASYNEQFF.

The CDR3 nucleotides read TGTGCCAGTAAGGAGTTGGCAGGGGGCACTGAAGCTTTCTTT. Its protein product is CASKELAGGTEAFF. The gene calls are TRBV19 and TRBJ1-1; 7 nucleotides match TRBD1. Trimming at V came to 7 bases and at J to 4 bases, leaving 9 bases not matched to a gene. From germline, CDR1 is LNHDA and CDR2 SQIVND (reference sequence). The CDR3 length is 14 residues.

A word on this clone: The junction differs from germline at one of its ends, possibly a read error. The chain carries TRBV7-7 and TRBJ2-1, with D unclear. Germline V gives CDR1 SSHAT, CDR2 FNYEAQ (reference sequence). This CDR3 region has 13 residues. CDR3 sequence (DNA): TGTGCTAGCAGCTTAGAGGCGGCGTCTGAGCAGTTCTTC. Translating gives CASSLEAASEQFF.

The J gene is TRBJ2-7, the V gene TRBV15; weak D call: TRBD1 (6 bases). V was shortened by 3 bases and J by 0 bases, with 6 bases between the two germline ends. CDR3 length: 13 residues. Looked up from germline, CDR1 is LNHNV and CDR2 is YYDKDF (reference sequence). CDR3 sequence reads: CATSRDSSYEQYF. The CDR3, as DNA: TGTGCCACCAGCAGGGACAGCTCCTACGAGCAGTACTTC.

The J gene is TRBJ2-6, the V gene TRBV7-9; 8 bases align to TRBD1. CDR3 length: 15 residues. Germline lookup yields CDR1 SEHNR and CDR2 FQNEAQ (reference sequence). V was pared by 4 bases and J by 4 bases, with 3 bases of the junction left unmatched. The CDR3 loop is CASSSTGAGANVLTF. The CDR3, as DNA: TGTGCCAGCAGCTCGACAGGGGCCGGGGCCAACGTCCTGACTTTC.

This chain connects TRBV7-8 to TRBJ2-7; 9 bases are a match to TRBD2. V shed 7 bases, J shed 4 bases, and the junction held 5 bases outside the gene matches. The CDR3 totals 13 residues. CDR1 and CDR2 from the germline V gene are SGHVS and FQNEAQ. The CDR3 bases are TGTGCCAGCACCCTTAGCGGGGGTTACGAGCAGTACTTC. This encodes CASTLSGGYEQYF.

The rearrangement uses TRBV27 and TRBJ2-3; TRBD2 might be the D (5 bases). Trimming stripped 6 bases from V and 2 bases from J, with 18 bases between. The germline CDR1 and CDR2 sequences are MNHEY and SMNVEV (reference sequence). CDR3 length: 16 amino acids. The CDR3 here is CASSFLLASYTDTQYF. CDR3 DNA sequence: TGTGCCAGCAGCTTTCTGCTAGCAAGTTACACAGATACGCAGTATTTT.

The chain has TRBV30 and TRBJ2-1; 8 bases fit TRBD1. Germline V gene data show CDR1 as GTSNPN and CDR2 as SVGIG (reference sequence). V lost 2 bases, J lost 7 bases, and 7 bases stayed unmatched. CDR3 length: 14 amino acids. The CDR3: CAWSLQGAWNEQFF. The CDR3 DNA follows: TGTGCCTGGAGTCTCCAGGGGGCTTGGAATGAGCAGTTCTTC.